Listed below are T cell receptor beta chains from one sample, sequenced in a study of T cell repertoires in cytomegalovirus infection. In TCRdb, the reads were re-called with MiXCR into one record per CDR3 protein. The profile shows some 480,000 distinct CDR3 sequences, 25% to 35% of them singletons. What these receptors recognize is not known. Source: cultured PBMCs, taken from culture after CMV antigen stimulation. These receptors all stem from a human donor in good health (CMV status not recorded). Some clones in this sample may be carry-over from other donors' samples. Each CDR3 is given with its conserved first and last residue. D genes are given only for firm matches. For some rows the clone size is stated as once, few or many, or as a class when expanded; others skip it.

D gene	V gene	clone size	J gene	CDR3 DNA	CDR3 protein
.	TRBV12-3/TRBV12-4	.	TRBJ2-3	TGTGCCAGCAGCACAAATCTGGGGGGTATGAGGGCAGATACGCAGTATTTT	CASSTNLGGMRADTQYF
TRBD2	TRBV7-9	.	TRBJ2-3	TGTGCCAGCAGCCAGGGACTAACGGGAGATACGCAGTATTTT	CASSQGLTGDTQYF
TRBD1	TRBV19	.	TRBJ2-3	TGTGCCAGTAGTATAGACGGGACAGCAGATACGCAGTATTTT	CASSIDGTADTQYF
TRBD2	TRBV11-1	few	TRBJ2-7	TGTGCCAGCAGCTTACTGACTAGCGGGTACGGCGAGCAGTACTTC	CASSLLTSGYGEQYF
.	TRBV19	.	TRBJ1-4	TGTGCCAGTAGTTCTTTCGGACGGACAAATGAAAAACTGTTTTTT	CASSSFGRTNEKLFF
.	TRBV7-3	.	TRBJ2-5	TGTGCCAGCAGCCGTGGAGGGCCGAAGGGTGAGACCCAGTACTTC	CASSRGGPKGETQYF
.	TRBV19	.	TRBJ1-5	TGTGCCAGTAGTAGTGGGTTGGGCAATCAGCCCCAGCATTTT	CASSSGLGNQPQHF
TRBD1	TRBV19	few	TRBJ1-5	TGTGCCAGTAGTCTGACAGGGGCCTATCAGCCCCAGCATTTT	CASSLTGAYQPQHF
.	TRBV9	once	TRBJ1-1	TGTGCCAGCAGCGGACCCGCTTCTGAAGCTTTCTTT	CASSGPASEAFF
.	TRBV7-9	few	TRBJ1-1	TGTGCCAGCAGCCCGCCGACAGGCCCCAACACTGAAGCTTTCTTT	CASSPPTGPNTEAFF
.	TRBV7-2	few	TRBJ1-4	TGTGCCAGCAGCTTAGCGGCAGGGCGTAGTGAAAAACTGTTTTTT	CASSLAAGRSEKLFF
.	TRBV10-3	few	TRBJ1-2	TGTGCCATCAGTGAGGTAGGGGGAGGGAGCAAAACTTCCCCTAACTATGGCTACACCTTC	CAISEVGGGSKTSPNYGYTF
.	TRBV20-1	.	TRBJ1-2	TGCAGTGCTCTAGGGGCGGTCCTGGGAGGCTACACCTTC	CSALGAVLGGYTF
.	TRBV6-2/TRBV6-3	few	TRBJ2-3	TGTGCCAGCAAGGAGTGGGCAGATACGCAGTATTTT	CASKEWADTQYF
TRBD1	TRBV4-1	few	TRBJ1-2	TGCGCCAGCAGCCAACCCCGACAGGGCCCGATCTATGGCTACACCTTC	CASSQPRQGPIYGYTF
.	TRBV6-1	.	TRBJ1-2	TGTGCCAGCAGCCCTGGACTTTCCGGCTATGGCTACACCTTC	CASSPGLSGYGYTF
.	TRBV7-2	few	TRBJ2-6	TGTGCCAGCAGCTCCGCCGCCGGGGCCAACGTCCTGACTTTC	CASSSAAGANVLTF
.	TRBV7-9	.	TRBJ1-2	TGTGCCAGCAGCCCAATGGGCCGGGTAAACTATGGCTACACCTTC	CASSPMGRVNYGYTF
.	TRBV7-6	.	TRBJ2-5	TGTGCCAGCAGCTTAAAGAACCACCAAGAGACCCAGTACTTC	CASSLKNHQETQYF
TRBD2	TRBV19	.	TRBJ2-3	TGTGCCAGTAGTCAAACGGTACTAGCGGGAGCAGGCAGCACAGATACGCAGTATTTT	CASSQTVLAGAGSTDTQYF
TRBD2	TRBV7-2	many	TRBJ2-3	TGTGCCAGCAGCTTAGTGGGGACTAGCGGGAGTGGGTCAAACACGCAGTATTTT	CASSLVGTSGSGSNTQYF
.	TRBV19	.	TRBJ1-6	TGTGCCAGTAGTAGAGCCAGGGGCTCCTATAATTCACCCCTCCACTTT	CASSRARGSYNSPLHF
.	TRBV7-3	.	TRBJ2-7	TGTGCCAGCAGCCTGAGAATAGTGGGAGCAGGCGAGCAGTACTTC	CASSLRIVGAGEQYF
.	TRBV7-2	.	TRBJ1-1	TGTGCCAGCAGCGCGGGCCGGGGCGGGAACACTGAAGCTTTCTTT	CASSAGRGGNTEAFF
TRBD2	TRBV7-9	few	TRBJ2-1	TGTGCCAGCAGCTTTCGCGGGAGGGGAGGTGAGCAGTTCTTC	CASSFRGRGGEQFF
TRBD1	TRBV7-6	once	TRBJ2-7	TGTGCCAGCAGCCTACGTGTAGGACAGGCGACCTACGAGCAGTACTTC	CASSLRVGQATYEQYF
TRBD1	TRBV29-1	.	TRBJ2-7	TGCAGCGGTGCCGGGACAGGGATCGAGCAGTACTTC	CSGAGTGIEQYF
TRBD2	TRBV11-2	.	TRBJ2-3	TGTGCCAGCAGCTTAGGCGGGAGTACCACAGATACGCAGTATTTT	CASSLGGSTTDTQYF
.	TRBV19	few	TRBJ2-5	TGTGCCAGTAGTATGCGGAACGGAGAGACCCAGTACTTC	CASSMRNGETQYF
TRBD2	TRBV7-2	many	TRBJ2-5	TGTGCCAGCAGCTTACGGCTAGCGGCGGGGGAGACCCAGTACTTC	CASSLRLAAGETQYF
.	TRBV7-3	few	TRBJ2-2	TGTGCCAGCAGCTTATCCCGACAGACGAACACCGGGGAGCTGTTTTTT	CASSLSRQTNTGELFF
TRBD2	TRBV7-2	.	TRBJ2-5	TGTGCCAGCAGCCGGACTAGCGGGAGGGGGCAAGAGACCCAGTACTTC	CASSRTSGRGQETQYF
.	TRBV7-2	.	TRBJ2-5	TGTGCCAGCAGCACGCGGCAAGAGACCCAGTACTTC	CASSTRQETQYF
.	TRBV7-2	many	TRBJ1-1	TGTGCCAGCAGCTTTGCAGGGCTGGGGAACACTGAAGCTTTCTTT	CASSFAGLGNTEAFF
.	TRBV7-6	few	TRBJ2-1	TGTGCCAGCAGCTTCGCAGAAGGTCATGAGCAGTTCTTC	CASSFAEGHEQFF
.	TRBV5-8	.	TRBJ1-5	TGTGCCAGTTCCCCGGGTAGGGTGGGAAGCAATCAGCCCCAGCATTTT	CASSPGRVGSNQPQHF
.	TRBV24-1	few	TRBJ2-3	TGTGCCACCAGTGATCCCGGACAGCCCGGGAACACAGATACGCAGTATTTT	CATSDPGQPGNTDTQYF
.	TRBV7-2	.	TRBJ2-5	TGTGCCAGCAGCTTAGGATATCTGAAGACCCAGTACTTC	CASSLGYLKTQYF
.	TRBV12-3/TRBV12-4	few	TRBJ2-5	TGTGCCAGCAGTTCTCATCCGGGACCTCGAGAGACCCAGTACTTC	CASSSHPGPRETQYF
TRBD2	TRBV19	.	TRBJ2-7	TGTGCCAGTAGTCCAAGGACTAGCGGGACGTTCTACGAGCAGTACTTC	CASSPRTSGTFYEQYF
.	TRBV5-6	.	TRBJ2-2	TGTGCCAGCACCCGCCCCCAGGGGCGAGGCACCGGGGAGCTGTTTTTT	CASTRPQGRGTGELFF
.	TRBV7-2	.	TRBJ2-1	TGTGCCAGCAGCCGCAGAAGCGGGCCGCCCAATGAGCAGTTCTTC	CASSRRSGPPNEQFF
.	TRBV11-2	.	TRBJ1-2	TGTGCCAGCAGCCCCTCCCCCGGCGATTACTCGGATGGCTACACCTTC	CASSPSPGDYSDGYTF
.	TRBV5-5	few	TRBJ1-4	TGTGCCAGCACTCCCCGGCCCAGTGAAAAACTGTTTTTT	CASTPRPSEKLFF
TRBD1	TRBV7-2	.	TRBJ2-7	TGTGCCAGCAGCTTCGGGACAGGGGACTACGAGCAGTACTTC	CASSFGTGDYEQYF
.	TRBV10-3	.	TRBJ2-1	TGTGCCATCAGTTCCCGCGGGGAGAACAATGAGCAGTTCTTC	CAISSRGENNEQFF
TRBD1	TRBV12-3/TRBV12-4	.	TRBJ1-2	TGTGCCAGCAGTAAGACAGGGGGAGGGTTTGGCTACACCTTC	CASSKTGGGFGYTF
TRBD1	TRBV19	.	TRBJ2-5	TGTGCCAGCGGACAGGGAACTGGCCGGGGACAAGAGACCCAGTACTTC	CASGQGTGRGQETQYF
.	TRBV7-2	many	TRBJ1-5	TGTGCCAGCAGCCGCTGGGGGGCGAGCAATCAGCCCCAGCATTTT	CASSRWGASNQPQHF
TRBD2	TRBV7-2	.	TRBJ2-1	TGTGCCAGCAGCTCTCCAAGCGGGAGATCCTACAATGAGCAGTTCTTC	CASSSPSGRSYNEQFF
.	TRBV7-2	.	TRBJ1-2	TGTGCCAGCAGCTTAGGGCCCCGCTATGGCTACACCTTC	CASSLGPRYGYTF
.	TRBV2	.	TRBJ2-3	TGTGCCAGCAGCCTCGAAACTTCAGATACGCAGTATTTT	CASSLETSDTQYF
TRBD1	TRBV29-1	.	TRBJ1-1	TGCAGCGCCGCTGACAGGGTGGAGACTGAAGCTTTCTTT	CSAADRVETEAFF
TRBD1	TRBV19	.	TRBJ1-5	TGTGCCAGTAGTCCGGGACAGGGGGCGGATCAGCCCCAGCATTTT	CASSPGQGADQPQHF
.	TRBV4-3	few	TRBJ1-3	TGCGCCAGCAGCCAAGTTCCGGGGAGTGGAAACACCATATATTTT	CASSQVPGSGNTIYF